This TCR beta chain derives from a study of blood T cell repertoires in COVID-19. Looking at the study overall: Researchers got acute and convalescent COVID-19 samples from the United States, Italy and Spain. From T cells, B-cell-depleted T cells, or PBMCs came the material, which was cDNA or gDNA.

Original processing notes: How many nucleated cells were present was estimated from reference gene primer amplification. Here immunoSEQ multiplex PCR was the method, and the copy in TCRdb shows in-frame clones only, minus some. V and J calls and clone size follow that table, whereas D and trimming were derived from the DNA. There are under 75,000 clones in the sample; approximately 75% occur only once, and roughly 6.3% lies in the top ten. J was trimmed by 6 bases and V by 7 bases; bases with no gene match: 11. The CDR3 is 14 residues long. Per the germline V gene, CDR1 is SGHTA and CDR2 is FQGNSA. Material: peripheral blood. V gene TRBV7-2 combines with J gene TRBJ2-7; 8 bases agree with TRBD2. This clonotype originated in a woman between 55 and 75 years old with acute or convalescent COVID-19. The CDR3 sequence is CASNYGLAAAEQYF. CDR3 sequence (DNA): TGTGCCAGCAACTATGGACTAGCCGCGGCCGAGCAGTACTTC.